This T cell receptor beta chain was sequenced for a study of CD8+ T cells in alopecia areata. Study details: Those treated were given oral tofacitinib at 5 to 10 mg twice daily. Study-wide results and caveats: Against the mouse data, patients shared TCRs less clearly, possibly for HLA reasons. Higher clonality than in normal scalp was seen in lesional scalp, especially alopecia totalis/universalis. Sequenced scalp T cells also include alphabeta T cells resident in normal skin.

Sequencing relied on a cDNA template that was reverse transcribed from extracted RNA. The method was immunoSEQ multiplex PCR; TCRdb's version includes in-frame clones alone and lacks a portion of them. The repertoire includes some 56,000 clones, 90% to 97% of them detected once, and about 26% sits in the top ten. The V and J ends lost 4 bases and 2 bases, in that order; junction bases with no gene match: 12. The CDR3 spans 17 residues. Per the germline V gene, CDR1 is SGHRS and CDR2 is YFSETQ. As to this clone: Its target is not known.

The receptor was isolated from a human donor with alopecia areata. The chain uses TRBV5-1 and TRBJ2-7; TRBD1 matches 10 bases. This sample comprised CD8+ T cells sorted from blood, obtained at week 0. The CDR3 region has the DNA TGCGCCAGCAGCCCCTTGGGTGCCGGGACAGGGGCCTACGAGCAGTACTTC. Its protein product is CASSPLGAGTGAYEQYF.